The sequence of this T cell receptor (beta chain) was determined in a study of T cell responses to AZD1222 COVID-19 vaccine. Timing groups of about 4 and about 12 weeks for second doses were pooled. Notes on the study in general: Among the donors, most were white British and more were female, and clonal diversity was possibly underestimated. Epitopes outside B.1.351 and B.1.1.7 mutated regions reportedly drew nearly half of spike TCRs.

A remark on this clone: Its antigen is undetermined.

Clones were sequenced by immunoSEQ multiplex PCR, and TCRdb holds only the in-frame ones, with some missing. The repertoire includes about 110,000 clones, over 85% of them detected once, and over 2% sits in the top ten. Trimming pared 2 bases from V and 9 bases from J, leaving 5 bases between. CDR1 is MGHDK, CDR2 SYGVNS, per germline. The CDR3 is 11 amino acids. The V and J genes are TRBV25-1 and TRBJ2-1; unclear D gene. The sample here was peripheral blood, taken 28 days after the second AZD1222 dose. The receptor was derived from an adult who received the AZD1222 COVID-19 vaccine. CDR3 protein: CASSERSEQFF. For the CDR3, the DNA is TGTGCCAGCAGTGAACGCAGTGAGCAGTTCTTC.